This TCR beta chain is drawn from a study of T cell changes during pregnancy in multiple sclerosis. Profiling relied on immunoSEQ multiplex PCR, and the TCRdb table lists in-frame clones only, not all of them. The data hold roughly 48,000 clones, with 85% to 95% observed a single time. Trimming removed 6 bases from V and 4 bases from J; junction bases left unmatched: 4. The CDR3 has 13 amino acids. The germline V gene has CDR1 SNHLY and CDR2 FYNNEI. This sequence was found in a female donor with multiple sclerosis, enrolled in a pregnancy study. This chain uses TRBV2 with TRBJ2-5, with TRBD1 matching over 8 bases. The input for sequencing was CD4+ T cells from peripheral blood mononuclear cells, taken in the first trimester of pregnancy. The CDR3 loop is CASRETGVETQYF. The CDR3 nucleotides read TGTGCCAGCAGAGAGACAGGGGTAGAGACCCAGTACTTC.